These 29 T cell receptor beta chains share one sample of origin, sequenced in a study of T cell repertoires in cytomegalovirus infection. Their antigens are not known. Each CDR3 protein gets one entry after TCRdb re-called the reads with MiXCR. The sample shows approximately 1,000,000 distinct CDR3 sequences, around 31% of them seen only once. Sequences were derived from cultured CD8+ T cells from PBMCs, sampled from culture after CMV antigen stimulation. These receptors were obtained from a human donor in good health (CMV status not recorded). Some clones in this sample may be carry-over from other donors' samples.

J is TRBJ2-1 and V is TRBV6-1; 8 nucleotides agree with TRBD2. Trimming cost V 6 bases and J 6 bases; bases outside gene matches: 10. Germline V gene data show CDR1 as MNHNS and CDR2 as SASEGT. The CDR3 has 15 amino acids. Here the CDR3 DNA reads TGTGCCAGCAGGGTAGCGGGAACAGGATTCAATGAGCAGTTCTTC. Protein product: CASRVAGTGFNEQFF.

The gene calls are TRBV29-1 and TRBJ1-1; D not certain. V lost 4 bases to trimming and J lost 1 base, with 13 bases between them. Per germline, CDR1 SQVTM and CDR2 ANQGSEA. This CDR3 is 14 amino acids long. For the CDR3, the DNA is TGCAGCGTTGGTTGGGAGGTATCGAACACTGAAGCTTTCTTT. It translates to CSVGWEVSNTEAFF.

The CDR3 here is CASSLSLQDGGYSEKLFF. As DNA, the CDR3 is TGTGCCAGCAGCTTAAGTCTACAGGACGGGGGATACAGTGAAAAACTGTTTTTT. This chain uses TRBV7-6 with TRBJ1-4, with D maybe TRBD1 (5 bases). Germline CDR1 is SGHVS and CDR2 is FNYEAQ. This CDR3 region has 18 residues. V lost 2 bases and J 7 bases, leaving 23 bases between the germline ends.

There are a few counts of this clonotype. The chain has TRBV7-2 and TRBJ1-2, with 9 positions matching TRBD1. After removal of 4 bases from V and 4 bases from J, the junction contained 4 bases not matched to a gene. Looked up from germline, CDR1 is SGHTA and CDR2 is FQGNSA. The CDR3 spans 14 residues. CDR3 DNA: TGTGCCAGCAGCTCACAGGGGGCTTTCTATGGCTACACCTTC. This sequence encodes CASSSQGAFYGYTF.

This chain links TRBV6-8 with TRBJ2-1, with 10 bases lining up with TRBD1. V was pared by 5 bases and J by 5 bases, with 6 bases of the junction left unmatched. CDR3 length equals 15 residues. Per germline, CDR1 MNHGY and CDR2 SAAAGT. The CDR3 DNA reads as TGTGCCAGCAGTCCGACAGGGGGCGGGAACAATGAGCAGTTCTTC. Protein product: CASSPTGGGNNEQFF.

The V call is TRBV12-3 or TRBV12-4, the J call TRBJ2-7; D is uncertain. This CDR3 is built from 12 residues. V lost 3 bases to trimming and J lost 4 bases, with 7 bases between them. The CDR3 nucleotides are TGTGCCAGCAGTTTTATTAGATACGAGCAGTACTTC. It is translated as CASSFIRYEQYF.

The sample holds a few counts of this clonotype. V is TRBV27 and J is TRBJ2-7, with no clear D. This CDR3 has 13 amino acids. The V end was cut by 8 bases, the J end by 0 bases, with 11 bases between. Germline assignment: CDR1 MNHEY and CDR2 SMNVEV (reference sequence). The CDR3 coding sequence is TGTGCCAGCCGAGTACGCAACTCCTACGAGCAGTACTTC. Translation gives CASRVRNSYEQYF.

This clonotype was recorded at least ten times. The chain carries TRBV7-2 and TRBJ2-7; weak D call: TRBD1 (6 bases). This CDR3 comprises 15 residues. Germline lookup yields CDR1 SGHTA and CDR2 FQGNSA. Trimming took 3 bases from V and 3 from J, leaving 15 bases between them. CDR3 nucleotides: TGTGCCAGCAGCTTCTCCCACCAGGGGTACTACGAGCAGTACGTC. Translation: CASSFSHQGYYEQYV.

This clonotype came up a few times. This rearrangement joins TRBV27 to TRBJ1-1; D unclear. There are 13 residues in the CDR3. The V and J ends lost 6 bases and 0 bases respectively, with 8 bases between them. Germline V gene sequence: CDR1 MNHEY, CDR2 SMNVEV (reference sequence). In nucleotides, the CDR3 is TGTGCCAGCAGCCACTTCCTGAACACTGAAGCTTTCTTT. Its protein product is CASSHFLNTEAFF.

In this sample, this clonotype turned up a few times. The CDR3 DNA follows: TGTGCCAGCAGCCCTCGACAGGGGGTCCAGGAACTGTTTTTT. Residues: CASSPRQGVQELFF. This chain uses TRBV7-9 with TRBJ1-4; 9 nucleotides match TRBD1. V shed 5 bases, J shed 12 bases, and the junction held 10 bases outside the gene matches. From germline, CDR1 is SEHNR and CDR2 FQNEAQ (reference sequence). CDR3 length equals 14 residues.

This chain links TRBV27 with TRBJ2-4, with unresolved D. Trimming stripped 4 bases from V and 0 bases from J, with 13 bases between. The germline CDR1 and CDR2 sequences are MNHEY and SMNVEV (reference sequence). The CDR3 runs 16 residues. The CDR3 is CASSSPRLLAKNIQYF. DNA for the CDR3: TGTGCCAGCAGTTCACCCAGGCTCCTAGCCAAAAACATTCAGTACTTC.

There are a few counts of this clonotype. The rearrangement links TRBV27 to TRBJ2-1; TRBD2 matches at 8 bases. Trimming removed 3 bases from V and 4 bases from J; junction bases left unmatched: 5. CDR3 length: 15 amino acids. The V gene's germline CDR1 is MNHEY and CDR2 SMNVEV (reference sequence). The CDR3 is CASSFLSGAYNEQFF. The CDR3 DNA sequence: TGTGCCAGCAGTTTTCTTAGCGGGGCGTACAATGAGCAGTTCTTC.

The chain carries TRBV3-1 and TRBJ2-3; 14 bases are a match to TRBD2. The CDR3 covers 17 residues. Trimming removed 4 bases from V and 4 bases from J; junction bases left unmatched: 7. Per the germline V gene, CDR1 is LGHDT and CDR2 is YNNKEL (reference sequence). The CDR3 DNA is TGTGCCAGCAGCCTTTTGGGACTAGCGGGGGCCGCAGATACGCAGTATTTT. Protein: CASSLLGLAGAADTQYF.

This clonotype was observed a handful of times. The chain joins TRBV7-2 to TRBJ2-1; D may be TRBD1 (7 bases). CDR1 is SGHTA and CDR2 is FQGNSA in the germline V gene. The CDR3 contains 17 residues. Trimming removed 2 bases from V and 7 bases from J, with 21 bases in between. In DNA form, the CDR3 reads TGTGCCAGCAGCTTACAGGCACTCGACAGGGAGGAAAATGAGCAGTTCTTC. This encodes CASSLQALDREENEQFF.

In nucleotides, the CDR3 is TGCAGCGTTGAAGATGCACTTACCTACAATGAGCAGTTCTTC. Its translation: CSVEDALTYNEQFF. This sequence joins TRBV29-1 and TRBJ2-1; no firm D call. Per the germline V gene, CDR1 is SQVTM and CDR2 is ANQGSEA. The CDR3 covers 14 residues. The V end lost 0 bases, the J end lost 2 bases, and 8 bases lay between the germline ends.

This clonotype was recorded a few times. The rearrangement links TRBV19 to TRBJ1-2; 7 nucleotides agree with TRBD1. The CDR3 loop spans 15 amino acids. Looked up from germline, CDR1 is LNHDA and CDR2 is SQIVND (reference sequence). V was pared by 6 bases and J by 4 bases, with 11 bases of the junction left unmatched. In DNA form, the CDR3 reads TGTGCCAGTAGGGAAGTGACAGGGATTGCCTATGGCTACACCTTC. Translation gives CASREVTGIAYGYTF.

This clonotype appeared a few times. This sequence joins TRBV27 and TRBJ2-3; TRBD2 aligns across 7 bases. The CDR3 loop spans 14 amino acids. Germline values: CDR1 MNHEY, CDR2 SMNVEV (reference sequence). The trim removed 8 bases at V and 0 bases at J, leaving 5 bases unmatched. The CDR3 loop reads CASRRGSSTDTQYF. The CDR3 bases are TGTGCCAGCCGGCGGGGGTCTAGCACAGATACGCAGTATTTT.

The V gene is TRBV4-1, the J gene TRBJ2-1; D uncertain. V was trimmed by 0 bases and J by 0 bases, leaving 6 bases between them. Per germline, CDR1 MGHRA and CDR2 YSYEKL. The CDR3 spans 15 residues. CDR3 region: CASSQESSSYNEQFF. The CDR3 nucleotides read TGCGCCAGCAGCCAAGAGTCGTCCTCCTACAATGAGCAGTTCTTC.

The chain couples TRBV4-1 to TRBJ1-2; no reliable D call. This CDR3 region has 16 residues. V was shortened by 0 bases and J by 4 bases, with 15 bases between the two germline ends. CDR1 MGHRA and CDR2 YSYEKL come from the germline V gene. CDR3 residues: CASSQEGAANSYGYTF. DNA for the CDR3: TGCGCCAGCAGCCAAGAAGGAGCAGCCAACTCCTATGGCTACACCTTC.

This clonotype appeared a few times. The rearrangement links TRBV20-1 to TRBJ2-3, with unresolved D. Trimming left V 1 base short and J 0 bases short, with 11 bases between. The CDR3 spans 15 residues. Germline V gene sequence: CDR1 DFQATT, CDR2 SNEGSKA (reference sequence). CDR3 in amino acids: CSARGPPSSTDTQYF. CDR3 DNA: TGCAGTGCTAGAGGTCCCCCGTCTAGCACAGATACGCAGTATTTT.

The chain recombines TRBV11-3 with TRBJ2-2, with D unresolved. In germline, CDR1 is SGHNT, CDR2 YENEEA. The CDR3 covers 13 residues. V was trimmed by 5 bases and J by 6 bases, leaving 10 bases between them. CDR3 loop: CASSQRVAGELFF. CDR3 in DNA: TGTGCCAGCAGCCAAAGAGTGGCCGGGGAGCTGTTTTTT.

This rearrangement joins TRBV15 to TRBJ1-5; D remains ambiguous. V was pared by 1 base and J by 5 bases, with 9 bases between. This CDR3 contains 14 residues. Germline loops: CDR1 LNHNV, CDR2 YYDKDF (reference sequence). The CDR3 spells CATSRVRSYQPQHF. As DNA, the CDR3 is TGTGCCACCAGCAGAGTGAGGAGCTATCAGCCCCAGCATTTT.

In this sample, this clonotype turned up many times. This chain links TRBV7-2 with TRBJ2-1; possible D gene TRBD2, 6 bases. The CDR3 loop spans 15 amino acids. V lost 4 bases and J 0 bases, leaving 10 bases between the germline ends. Germline assignment: CDR1 SGHTA and CDR2 FQGNSA. The CDR3 region is CASSSRGYSYNEQFF. In DNA, the CDR3 is TGTGCCAGCAGCTCGCGGGGCTACTCCTACAATGAGCAGTTCTTC.

This clonotype was counted a few times. The chain carries TRBV24-1 and TRBJ2-5; D is ambiguous. Germline V gene data show CDR1 as KGHDR and CDR2 as SFDVKD. The CDR3 length is 19 residues. V lost 0 bases and J lost 0, with 19 bases in between. CDR3 bases: TGTGCCACCAGTGATTTGCAGGCGGACGTCCTATTGTACCAAGAGACCCAGTACTTC. The encoded protein is CATSDLQADVLLYQETQYF.

There are a few counts of this clonotype. The V gene is TRBV7-8, the J gene TRBJ2-7, with unresolved D. V lost 8 bases and J 1 base, leaving 21 bases between the germline ends. CDR1 and CDR2 (germline): SGHVS, FQNEAQ. The CDR3 is 16 amino acids. The CDR3 bases are TGTGCCAGCCTACCCCTTGTAGAGCTCTGGTCCTACGAGCAGTACTTC. Residues: CASLPLVELWSYEQYF.

The rearrangement links TRBV7-9 to TRBJ2-1; TRBD2 matches at 10 bases. With V trimmed by 4 bases and J by 1 base, 4 bases remained unmatched. The V gene's germline CDR1 is SEHNR and CDR2 FQNEAQ (reference sequence). This CDR3 contains 16 residues. The chain's CDR3 is CASSSSGGVSYNEQFF. As DNA, the CDR3 is TGTGCCAGCAGCTCCAGCGGGGGGGTATCCTACAATGAGCAGTTCTTC.

This clonotype appeared a few times. The V gene is TRBV28, the J gene TRBJ1-2, with a tentative D call TRBD1 (6 bases). The CDR3 sequence is 16 residues long. Germline CDR1 MDHEN, CDR2 SYDVKM. Trimming removed 4 bases at V and 0 bases at J, with 15 bases between. The CDR3 nucleotides read TGTGCCAGCAGTTCGGCTGTGGACAGCGCTAACTATGGCTACACCTTC. Amino acid sequence: CASSSAVDSANYGYTF.

This clonotype was observed many times. This chain connects TRBV11-3 to TRBJ2-7; TRBD1 is a possible D gene (5 bases). The CDR3 totals 16 residues. The V and J ends lost 5 bases and 0 bases respectively, with 17 bases between them. Germline assignment: CDR1 SGHNT and CDR2 YENEEA. The CDR3 sequence: CASSPSGAQTSYEQYF. The CDR3 nucleotides are TGTGCCAGCAGCCCAAGTGGGGCCCAGACCTCCTACGAGCAGTACTTC.

The chain combines TRBV12-3 or TRBV12-4 with TRBJ1-1, with D tentatively TRBD1 (5 bases). The CDR3 totals 14 residues. The V end lost 6 bases, the J end lost 1 base, and 12 bases lay between the germline ends. In DNA, the CDR3 is TGTGCCAGCAGGGTCGCGGGGGGGAACACTGAAGCTTTCTTT. This sequence encodes CASRVAGGNTEAFF.